Described below is a single TCR beta chain sequence and its context. In its sample, this clonotype was seen many times. It lacks a known antigen. No per-base quality is available; no much larger clone lies one base away. This specimen comes from a study of T cells in Graves' hyperthyroidism and ophthalmopathy (dated by TCRdb to between 2018 and 2021). Background on the whole study: Peripheral blood was collected at initial diagnosis, before any treatment. To identify TCR V-J signatures that set the groups apart, the researchers used a discovery cohort of 90 to 100 patients, made up of some 41 with Graves' ophthalmopathy and about 60 with stable Graves' hyperthyroidism. An independent validation cohort of around 20 hyperthyroidism patients and about 16 patients who later progressed to ophthalmopathy tested prospective prediction of ophthalmopathy. For training and testing, the approximately 92 patients in the discovery cohort were randomly divided in a 7:3 ratio. Thyroid tissue and blood T-cell repertoires from six Graves' hyperthyroidism patients were also compared in the study. Once sampling was done, hyperthyroidism patients were given methimazole at a starting dose of 30 mg daily, whereas ophthalmopathy patients were given high-dose intravenous methylprednisolone. The paper describes TCR Vbeta CDR3 sequencing of about 140 peripheral blood samples, made up of 43 ophthalmopathy patients, more than 70 hyperthyroidism patients and 17 progressor patients. What the study reported, not specific to this receptor: A 13 V-J signature model separated ophthalmopathy from stable hyperthyroidism, with around 90% sensitivity and about 81% specificity in cross-validation and 80%/75% in testing. No statistical method was used to fix the sample size in advance, and group allocation was not hidden from the investigators. Blood samples also contained most of the expanded thyroid clonotypes (frequency above 0.001), which suggests that blood repertoires may reflect thyroid immune responses. In validation, progression to ophthalmopathy was predicted by the model with roughly 69% sensitivity and around 75% specificity, a median of roughly 6 months before onset.

Moderately to severely active disease, a Clinical Activity Score of at least 3, a NOSPECS grade of at least 4, and a duration under 3 months were present in ophthalmopathy patients. The study excluded patients with uncontrolled infections, other autoimmune diseases, pregnancy or lactation. Clinical symptoms, serum thyroxine and TRAb, thyroid ultrasound, and orbital computed tomography formed the basis for the diagnoses. Ficoll-Paque density gradient centrifugation was used to isolate PBMCs from about 9.4 ml of fresh peripheral blood. Trizol reagent was used to extract total RNA, and RNA quality was then checked on an Agilent 2100 Bioanalyzer. TCR beta CDR3 regions were amplified from RNA transcripts. The TCR CDR3 was subjected to a first round of RT-PCR using the HTBI primer set and the Qiagen OneStep RT-PCR kit. Libraries were constructed in a second round of multiplex PCR, after which size selection and purification were performed. The libraries were sequenced on an Illumina HiSeq2000 using paired-end 100 bp reads. The original pipeline was this. SOAPnuke was used to process the raw data, with reads discarded if the reads contained adapters or uncalled bases, had a mean Phred below 15, or lacked an exact constant-primer or identifier match. High-quality paired reads were merged using COPE v1.2.5, and each unique nucleotide sequence was defined as a clonotype. MiTCR v1.1 was used to align the clonotypes against IMGT TRBV, TRBD and TRBJ reference segments. The analysis included only V-J combinations with a frequency above 0.0001, which together covered 99.2% of the repertoires. The TCS score was defined as the ratio of F50 (clonal expansion) to E x V (chaos), calculated using BLOSUM62-based TCRdist between CDR3 peptides within each V-J. Welch's t-statistics and random forest reduced 450 to 600 V-J features to about 12, which were used in a naive Bayes classifier (R e1071). Using fastp trimming at Q25 and MiXCR clonotype assembly, TCRdb reanalyzed the public sequencing data and kept in-frame beta chains. Every CDR3 protein is listed once, alongside the most common genes and DNA of its rows. TCRdb assigned the V and J calls; the authors' analysis was not used. This sample lists 350,000 or so distinct CDR3 sequences; around a sixth were detected once. The ten largest clones take up about 16% of the sample.

The sample consisted of blood. The TCR originated in a woman between 40 and 50 years old with Graves' ophthalmopathy.

The DNA is as follows: TGTGCCAGCAGCCCAACAAACCAGGGGTGGGAGACCCAGTACTTC. Protein translation: CASSPTNQGWETQYF. The rearrangement combines TRBV5-5 with TRBJ2-5; a weak D assignment points to TRBD1 (6 bases agree). Sequences SGHKS (CDR1) and YYEKEE (CDR2) are obtained from the germline V gene (reference sequence). The CDR3 measures 15 amino acids from cysteine to phenylalanine. Solely the CDR3 DNA is kept, with 45 bases framed from the first base. V is reduced by 4 bases and J by 5 bases, leaving a spacing of 18 bases between them.